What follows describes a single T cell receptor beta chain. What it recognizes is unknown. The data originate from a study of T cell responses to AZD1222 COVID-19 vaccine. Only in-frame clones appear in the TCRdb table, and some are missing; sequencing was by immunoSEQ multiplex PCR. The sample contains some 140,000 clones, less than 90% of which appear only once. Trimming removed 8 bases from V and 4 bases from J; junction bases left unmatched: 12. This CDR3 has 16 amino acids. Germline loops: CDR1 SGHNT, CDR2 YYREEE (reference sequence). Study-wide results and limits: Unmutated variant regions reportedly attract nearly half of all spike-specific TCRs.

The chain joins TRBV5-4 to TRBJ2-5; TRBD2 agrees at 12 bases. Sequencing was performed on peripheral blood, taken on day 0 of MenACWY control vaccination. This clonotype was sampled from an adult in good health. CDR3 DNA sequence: TGTGCCAGTAGCAGACCTAGCGGGGGGGCCGGAGAGACCCAGTACTTC. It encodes CASSRPSGGAGETQYF.